The rows below give T cell receptor beta chains drawn from one sample of a study of T cell repertoires in cytomegalovirus infection. No antigen has been assigned to these receptors. TCRdb reprocessed the reads with MiXCR, giving one entry per CDR3 protein. The sample records 55,000 to 70,000 distinct CDR3 sequences, roughly 34% being singletons. Sequenced: PBMCs, sequenced either directly or after in vitro stimulation (not recorded which). These receptors were collected from a human donor in good health (CMV status not recorded). Some clones in this sample may be carry-over from other donors' samples. The CDR3 runs from the conserved cysteine through the conserved F or W. D genes are given only for firm matches. Some rows have no size entry. The others give once, few or many, or a class for an expanded clone.

cdr3_length	v_call	j_call	d_call	clone_size	cdr3_aa	cdr3_nt
13	TRBV7-2	TRBJ2-1	-	-	CASSLGAVQRQFF	TGTGCCAGCAGCTTAGGGGCAGTCCAAAGGCAGTTCTTC
18	TRBV4-1	TRBJ2-7	-	-	CASSQVGLGDGRSYEQYF	TGCGCCAGCAGCCAAGTTGGCCTAGGGGACGGGAGAAGCTACGAGCAGTACTTC
15	TRBV15	TRBJ1-6	-	few	CATNPEVTGSSPLHF	TGTGCCACCAACCCCGAGGTAACAGGGAGTTCACCCCTCCACTTT
14	TRBV7-8	TRBJ2-5	-	many	CASSLVGREETQYF	TGTGCCAGCAGCTTAGTCGGCAGGGAGGAGACCCAGTACTTC
15	TRBV7-2	TRBJ2-7	-	-	CASSPRPGTTYEQYF	TGTGCCAGCAGCCCACGGCCCGGGACAACCTACGAGCAGTACTTC
14	TRBV12-3/TRBV12-4	TRBJ2-2	-	few	CASPHLLNTGELFF	TGTGCCAGCCCCCACTTACTCAACACCGGGGAGCTGTTTTTT
17	TRBV7-6	TRBJ2-2	TRBD2	few	CASSQRLAGAIDGELFF	TGTGCCAGCAGCCAAAGACTAGCGGGAGCCATAGACGGGGAGCTGTTTTTT
12	TRBV7-2	TRBJ1-2	-	-	CASSFSNYGYTF	TGTGCCAGCAGCTTTTCTAACTATGGCTACACCTTC
15	TRBV28	TRBJ2-1	TRBD2	few	CASSLWQLAGDEQFF	TGTGCCAGCAGTTTATGGCAACTAGCGGGGGACGAGCAGTTCTTC
13	TRBV2	TRBJ2-1	-	-	CASSATEYNEQFF	TGTGCCAGCAGTGCGACAGAATACAATGAGCAGTTCTTC
14	TRBV27	TRBJ1-2	-	-	CASSLDGTSTGYTF	TGTGCCAGCAGTTTAGACGGAACCTCTACCGGCTACACCTTC
15	TRBV7-7	TRBJ2-1	TRBD2	-	CASSPGRGGYNEQFF	TGTGCCAGCAGCCCCGGCCGGGGGGGCTACAATGAGCAGTTCTTC
15	TRBV6-8	TRBJ1-5	-	-	CASRTRGYSNQPQHF	TGTGCCAGCAGGACCCGAGGCTATAGCAATCAGCCCCAGCATTTT
16	TRBV7-2	TRBJ1-5	TRBD1	many	CASSLVGQVSDQPQHF	TGTGCCAGCAGCTTAGTGGGACAGGTATCGGATCAGCCCCAGCATTTT
15	TRBV19	TRBJ2-3	-	-	CASSSPTVLVDTQYF	TGTGCCAGTAGTAGCCCCACGGTGCTGGTAGATACGCAGTATTTT
11	TRBV6-5	TRBJ2-2	-	once	CATIYTGELFF	TGTGCCACCATATACACCGGGGAGCTGTTTTTT
14	TRBV20-1	TRBJ1-5	-	-	CSASAERFNQPQHF	TGCAGTGCTAGTGCGGAGAGATTCAATCAGCCCCAGCATTTT
15	TRBV12-3/TRBV12-4	TRBJ1-1	TRBD1	few	CASSAPGQGAGEAFF	TGTGCCAGCAGTGCCCCGGGACAGGGGGCAGGTGAAGCTTTCTTT
12	TRBV11-2	TRBJ2-3	-	-	CASSQLTTGPYF	TGTGCCAGCAGCCAATTAACTACAGGTCCCTATTTT
16	TRBV19	TRBJ2-1	TRBD1	-	CASSQQPGQGPNEQFF	TGTGCCAGTTCTCAACAACCGGGACAGGGACCAAATGAGCAGTTCTTC
16	TRBV5-1	TRBJ2-1	TRBD1	-	CASSLFSGQGGNEQFF	TGCGCCAGCAGCTTGTTCTCGGGACAGGGTGGCAATGAGCAGTTCTTC
15	TRBV7-2	TRBJ2-7	-	few	CASSLVVAVPYEQYF	TGTGCCAGCAGCTTAGTTGTCGCGGTTCCCTACGAGCAGTACTTC
14	TRBV7-2	TRBJ1-1	-	many	CASSLLGLNTEAFF	TGTGCCAGCAGCTTATTAGGACTCAACACTGAAGCTTTCTTT
15	TRBV10-3	TRBJ2-3	-	-	CAISEMGARTDTQYF	TGTGCCATCAGTGAAATGGGGGCACGGACAGATACGCAGTATTTT
12	TRBV7-8	TRBJ2-7	-	few	CASSLDSRGQYF	TGTGCCAGCAGCTTGGACTCTAGGGGGCAGTACTTC
16	TRBV20-1	TRBJ2-3	TRBD2	few	CSAATVGGGTPPTQYF	TGCAGTGCTGCTACAGTCGGGGGGGGTACCCCCCCTACGCAGTATTTT
16	TRBV30	TRBJ1-6	-	-	CAWSSPWQGSSSPLHF	TGTGCCTGGAGTTCTCCCTGGCAGGGGAGCAGCTCACCCCTCCACTTT
14	TRBV7-9	TRBJ2-5	-	many	CASSLGARRETQYF	TGTGCCAGCAGCTTAGGGGCCCGTAGAGAGACCCAGTACTTC
16	TRBV28	TRBJ2-5	-	once	CASSFWQGINQETQYF	TGTGCCAGCAGTTTCTGGCAGGGGATCAACCAAGAGACCCAGTACTTC
17	TRBV7-2	TRBJ2-1	-	many	CASSLARPLSGNNEQFF	TGTGCCAGCAGCTTAGCGCGACCTCTAAGTGGTAACAATGAGCAGTTCTTC
14	TRBV5-6	TRBJ2-7	-	-	CASSLLGNRYEQYF	TGTGCCAGCAGCTTGCTGGGGAATAGGTACGAGCAGTACTTC
16	TRBV7-2	TRBJ1-6	TRBD1	few	CASSSGQGANNSPLHF	TGTGCCAGCAGCTCGGGACAGGGGGCAAATAATTCACCCCTCCACTTT
15	TRBV6-5	TRBJ2-5	-	-	CASSFVASGKETQYF	TGTGCCAGCAGTTTCGTGGCCTCAGGGAAAGAGACCCAGTACTTC
15	TRBV7-2	TRBJ2-1	-	few	CASSLYGGPYNEQFF	TGTGCCAGCAGCTTATACGGGGGGCCGTACAATGAGCAGTTCTTC
11	TRBV18	TRBJ1-1	-	-	CASSPGELAFF	TGTGCCAGCTCACCAGGGGAATTGGCTTTCTTT
17	TRBV7-2	TRBJ2-5	TRBD2	-	CATAPTSGRSIQETQYF	TGTGCCACCGCTCCGACTAGCGGGAGATCTATCCAAGAGACCCAGTACTTC
14	TRBV6-6	TRBJ2-1	-	few	CASTDPSSYNEQFF	TGTGCCAGCACGGACCCCTCCTCCTACAATGAGCAGTTCTTC
17	TRBV7-9	TRBJ2-1	-	few	CASSSQGLARIGYEQFF	TGTGCCAGCAGCTCCCAGGGCTTAGCACGAATAGGGTATGAGCAGTTCTTC
14	TRBV7-6	TRBJ2-3	TRBD2	few	CASSLMATSDTQYF	TGTGCCAGCAGCTTAATGGCGACTAGCGATACGCAGTATTTT
13	TRBV10-3	TRBJ2-1	-	many	CAISEVRANEQFF	TGTGCCATCAGTGAAGTCAGGGCCAATGAGCAGTTCTTC
14	TRBV7-8	TRBJ2-1	-	many	CASSFGSSYNEQFF	TGTGCCAGCAGCTTTGGGAGCTCCTACAATGAGCAGTTCTTC
15	TRBV6-1	TRBJ2-5	-	many	CASSQLTGSGETQYF	TGTGCCAGCAGCCAATTGACGGGATCTGGGGAGACCCAGTACTTC
15	TRBV4-1	TRBJ2-1	-	-	CASSQVLRNHNEQFF	TGCGCCAGCAGCCAAGTACTACGTAATCACAATGAGCAGTTCTTC
14	TRBV6-2/TRBV6-3	TRBJ2-1	TRBD2	-	CASIRAGVSNEQFF	TGTGCCAGCATCCGAGCGGGAGTCAGCAATGAGCAGTTCTTC
10	TRBV29-1	TRBJ2-5	-	few	CSVRIETQYF	TGCAGCGTTCGGATAGAGACCCAGTACTTC
14	TRBV19	TRBJ1-5	TRBD1	-	CASSPTGSNQPQHF	TGTGCCAGTAGCCCGACAGGGAGCAATCAGCCCCAGCATTTT
15	TRBV18	TRBJ1-1	-	-	CASSPRPGPGAEAFF	TGTGCCAGCTCACCAAGGCCAGGGCCGGGCGCTGAAGCTTTCTTT
11	TRBV6-5	TRBJ1-1	-	few	CASTRDSEAFF	TGTGCCAGCACCAGGGATTCTGAAGCTTTCTTT
16	TRBV2	TRBJ2-2	TRBD2	-	CASRRTSGGHTGELFF	TGTGCCAGCAGACGAACTAGCGGGGGGCACACCGGGGAGCTGTTTTTT
13	TRBV7-8	TRBJ2-1	-	-	CASSTRTVVEQFF	TGTGCCAGCAGCACCCGGACAGTTGTTGAGCAGTTCTTC
11	TRBV12-3/TRBV12-4	TRBJ1-1	-	-	CASRRGTEAFF	TGTGCCAGCAGGAGGGGCACTGAAGCTTTCTTT
17	TRBV5-3	TRBJ2-3	TRBD1	-	CASSSKTGEPFTDMQYF	TGTGCCAGCAGCTCGAAAACAGGGGAACCTTTCACAGATATGCAGTATTTT
12	TRBV19	TRBJ2-4	-	-	CASSIDQGGKYF	TGTGCCAGTAGTATAGATCAAGGAGGCAAGTACTTC